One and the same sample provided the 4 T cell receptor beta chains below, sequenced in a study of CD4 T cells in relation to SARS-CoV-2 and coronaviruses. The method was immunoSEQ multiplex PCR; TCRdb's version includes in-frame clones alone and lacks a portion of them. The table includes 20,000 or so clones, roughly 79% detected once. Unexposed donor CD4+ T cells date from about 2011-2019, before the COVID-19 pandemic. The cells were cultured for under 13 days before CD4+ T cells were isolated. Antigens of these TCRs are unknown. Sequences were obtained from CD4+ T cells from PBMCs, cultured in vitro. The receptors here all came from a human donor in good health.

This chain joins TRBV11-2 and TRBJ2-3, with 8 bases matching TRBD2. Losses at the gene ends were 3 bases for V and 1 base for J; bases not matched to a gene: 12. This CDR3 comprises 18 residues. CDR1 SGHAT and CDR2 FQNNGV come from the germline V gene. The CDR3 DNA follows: TGTGCCAGCAGCTTTTTGGTAGCGGGATCGGGTCGCACAGATACGCAGTATTTT. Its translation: CASSFLVAGSGRTDTQYF.

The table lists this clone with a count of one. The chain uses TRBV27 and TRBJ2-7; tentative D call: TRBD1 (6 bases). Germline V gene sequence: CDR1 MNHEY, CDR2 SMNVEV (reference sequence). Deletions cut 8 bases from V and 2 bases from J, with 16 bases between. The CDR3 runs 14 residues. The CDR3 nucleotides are TGTGCCAGCGGACCCGGGACACTTCCCTACGAGCAGTACTTC. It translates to CASGPGTLPYEQYF.

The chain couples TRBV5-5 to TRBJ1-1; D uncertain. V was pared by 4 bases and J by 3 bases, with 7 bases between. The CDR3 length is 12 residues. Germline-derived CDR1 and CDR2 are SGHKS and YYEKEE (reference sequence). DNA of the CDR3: TGTGCCAGCAGCCTCCGTGACACTGAAGCTTTCTTT. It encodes CASSLRDTEAFF.

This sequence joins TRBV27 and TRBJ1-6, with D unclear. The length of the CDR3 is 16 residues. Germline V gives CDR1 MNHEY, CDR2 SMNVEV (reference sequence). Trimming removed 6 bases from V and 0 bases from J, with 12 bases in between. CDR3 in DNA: TGTGCCAGCAGGTCCTTGATGAGCTCCTATAATTCACCCCTCCACTTT. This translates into CASRSLMSSYNSPLHF.